The T cell receptor beta chain under discussion was sequenced for a study of blood T cell repertoires in COVID-19. Study-wide context: Whether acute or convalescent, the COVID-19 samples came from the United States, Italy and Spain.

The CDR3 consists of 15 residues. Germline V gene sequence: CDR1 DFQATT, CDR2 SNEGSKA (reference sequence). V dropped 3 bases and J dropped 5; count of bases not matched to a gene: 9. Authors' analysis steps: Scientists estimated how many nucleated cells there were by amplifying reference gene primers. Libraries were prepared by immunoSEQ multiplex PCR; TCRdb keeps only in-frame clonotypes and omits some of them. V and J calls and clone size follow that table, whereas D and trimming were derived from the DNA. The sample has over 70,000 clones, around 80% seen once; the top ten hold around a sixth. Sequenced: peripheral blood. The chain has TRBV20-1 and TRBJ2-1; 8 bases agree with TRBD2. This TCR was sampled from an older man who had recovered from COVID-19. The DNA of the CDR3 is TGCAGTGCTAGTGGTCAAGCGGGAGCTGACAATGAGCAGTTCTTC. Translated: CSASGQAGADNEQFF.